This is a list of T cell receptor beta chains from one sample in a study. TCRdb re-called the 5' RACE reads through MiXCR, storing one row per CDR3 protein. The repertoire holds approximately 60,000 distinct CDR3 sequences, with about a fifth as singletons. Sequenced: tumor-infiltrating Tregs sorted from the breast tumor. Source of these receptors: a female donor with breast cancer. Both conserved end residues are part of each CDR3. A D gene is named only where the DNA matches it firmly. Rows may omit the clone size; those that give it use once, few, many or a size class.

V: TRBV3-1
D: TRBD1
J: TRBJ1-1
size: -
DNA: TGTGCCAGCAGCCAAGAAGGGGCACAGGGGTCTTTCTTT
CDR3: CASSQEGAQGSFF

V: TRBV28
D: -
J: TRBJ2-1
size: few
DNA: TGTGCCAGCAGTTCTCGGAGGGCCGGGTCCTACAATGAGCAGTTCTTC
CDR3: CASSSRRAGSYNEQFF

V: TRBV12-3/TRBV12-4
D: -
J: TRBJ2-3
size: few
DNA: TGTGCCAGCAGCCCCACGGGACTGTCTCCGCAGTATTTT
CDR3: CASSPTGLSPQYF

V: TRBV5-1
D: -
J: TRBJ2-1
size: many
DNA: TGCGCCAGCAGCTCCGGGACCTACAATGAGCAGTTCTTC
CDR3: CASSSGTYNEQFF

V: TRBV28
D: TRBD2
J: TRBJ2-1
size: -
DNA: TGTGCCAGCAGTTTGGAGCTAGCGGGAGTACAGGGGGGGAATGAGCAGTTCTTC
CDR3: CASSLELAGVQGGNEQFF

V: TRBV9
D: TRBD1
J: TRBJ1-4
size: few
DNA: TGTGCCAGCAGCGGGGGACAGCGAAATGAAAAACTGTTTTTT
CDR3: CASSGGQRNEKLFF

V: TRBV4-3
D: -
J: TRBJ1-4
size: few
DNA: TGCGCCAGCAGCCAAGATGGAACAGTTAATGAAAAACTGGTTTTT
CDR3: CASSQDGTVNEKLVF

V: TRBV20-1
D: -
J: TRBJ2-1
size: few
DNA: TGCAGTGCTAAATCTCGACAGCTCACCTACAATGAGCAGTTCTTC
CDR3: CSAKSRQLTYNEQFF

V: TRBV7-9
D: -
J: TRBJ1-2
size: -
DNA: TGTGCCAGCAGCTTAGCTGTGCCGGGACGGAGCTACACCTTC
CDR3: CASSLAVPGRSYTF

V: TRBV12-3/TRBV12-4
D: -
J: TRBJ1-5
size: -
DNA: TGTGCCTCCCAGCGGGGGGGCGCGGATCAGCCCCAGCATTTT
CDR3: CASQRGGADQPQHF

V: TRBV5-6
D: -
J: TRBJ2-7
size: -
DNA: TGTGCCAGCAGCTTCGGACCTCTAGAATCCTACGAGCAGTACTTC
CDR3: CASSFGPLESYEQYF

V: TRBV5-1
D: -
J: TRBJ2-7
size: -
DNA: TGCGCCAGCAGCTTGGAAGGGGCTGGCGAGCAGTACTTC
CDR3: CASSLEGAGEQYF

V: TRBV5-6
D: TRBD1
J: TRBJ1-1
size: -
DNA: TGTGCCAGCAGCTACGGCCGGGACAGTAAGGGGGCTTTCTTT
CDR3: CASSYGRDSKGAFF